This note documents a single TCR beta chain sequence. The sample belongs to a study of blood T cell repertoires in COVID-19. About the research overall: Sources were T cells, B-cell-depleted T cells, or PBMCs; the material itself was cDNA or gDNA.

J gave up 1 base and V 2 bases, and 10 bases lay outside the gene matches. Germline lookup yields CDR1 SGHRS and CDR2 YFSETQ. This CDR3 contains 18 residues. Original processing notes: Estimates of nucleated cell counts were drawn from the amplification of reference gene primers. This table comes from immunoSEQ multiplex PCR, and its TCRdb copy is limited to in-frame clones, with some not included. That table furnishes V, J and clone size, whereas the DNA furnished D and trimming. The sample lists about 120,000 clones; around 78% were seen once. The sequenced sample was peripheral blood. The TCR was taken from a man aged 65 to 85 with acute or convalescent COVID-19. The chain joins TRBV5-1 to TRBJ2-5, with 11 bases aligning to TRBD2. CDR3 DNA sequence: TGCGCCAGCAGCTTAGAGGCTAGCGGGGGGCCTGTCCAAGAGACCCAGTACTTC. This gives the protein CASSLEASGGPVQETQYF.